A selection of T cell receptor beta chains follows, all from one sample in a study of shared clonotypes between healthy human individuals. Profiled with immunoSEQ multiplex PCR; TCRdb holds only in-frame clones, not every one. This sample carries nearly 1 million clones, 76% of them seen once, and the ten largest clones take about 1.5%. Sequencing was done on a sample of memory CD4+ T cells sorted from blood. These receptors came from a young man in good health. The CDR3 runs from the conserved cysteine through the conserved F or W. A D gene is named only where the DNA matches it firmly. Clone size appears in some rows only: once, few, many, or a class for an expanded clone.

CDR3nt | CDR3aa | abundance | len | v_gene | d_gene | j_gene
TGTGCCAGTAGTACGCGACAGGGGTACACTGAAGCTTTCTTT | CASSTRQGYTEAFF | NA | 14 | TRBV19 | TRBD1 | TRBJ1-1
TGTGCCAGCAGTGCGACAGGGGGCGGCTCCTACGAGCAGTACTTC | CASSATGGGSYEQYF | NA | 15 | TRBV6-1 | TRBD1 | TRBJ2-7
TGTGCCAGCAGCGTGTTGGAGACCCAGTACTTC | CASSVLETQYF | NA | 11 | TRBV9 | NA | TRBJ2-5
TGTGCCATCAGTGTACTAGCCGGGGACCAGTTCTTC | CAISVLAGDQFF | NA | 12 | TRBV10-3 | NA | TRBJ2-1
TGTGCAAGTCGCTTAGCGGGGCCCTGGACTAGCGGGGGACAGGGGACAGATACGCAGTATTTT | CASRLAGPWTSGGQGTDTQYF | few | 21 | TRBV12-2 | NA | TRBJ2-3
TGTGCCAGTCCCCACCGACCCCGGGTGACCCAAGAGACCCAGTACTTC | CASPHRPRVTQETQYF | NA | 16 | TRBV9 | NA | TRBJ2-5
TGTGCCTGGAAGGGTAACAGCAATCAGCCCCAGCATTTT | CAWKGNSNQPQHF | NA | 13 | TRBV30 | NA | TRBJ1-5
TGTGCCTGGACGGTGCGGGTTAAAACCCCGGGACTAAGGGAAATCCATGAGCAGTTCTTC | CAWTVRVKTPGLREIHEQFF | NA | 20 | TRBV30 | TRBD2 | TRBJ2-1
TGCGCCAGCAGCCAAGGAACAGCCATGAACACTGAAGCTTTCTTT | CASSQGTAMNTEAFF | NA | 15 | TRBV4-3 | NA | TRBJ1-1
TGCAGCGTTGCCGGGAATAGTAATCAGCCCCAGCATTTT | CSVAGNSNQPQHF | NA | 13 | TRBV29-1 | NA | TRBJ1-5
TGTGCCAGCAGCCCCATAGCGGGAGGGAACATTCAGTACTTC | CASSPIAGGNIQYF | NA | 14 | TRBV7-9 | TRBD2 | TRBJ2-4
TGTGCCAGCAGCCCGCCCGCTGGCCAGGGGATCTATGGCTACACCTTC | CASSPPAGQGIYGYTF | NA | 16 | TRBV5-6 | NA | TRBJ1-2
TGTGCCAGCAGCGTACAGGGCGGGTCCGGGGAGCTGTTTTTT | CASSVQGGSGELFF | NA | 14 | TRBV7-2 | NA | TRBJ2-2
TGTGCCAGCAAGGCCCGGGACAGGGAGGGCCAGCCCCAGCATTTT | CASKARDREGQPQHF | NA | 15 | TRBV28 | TRBD1 | TRBJ1-5
TGTGCCAGCAGGAAACTTTCAACCTACGAGCAGTACTTC | CASRKLSTYEQYF | once | 13 | TRBV2 | NA | TRBJ2-7
TGTGCCAGCAGCTCCCGGGACCGGCCCGTAGGCTATGGCTACACCTTC | CASSSRDRPVGYGYTF | few | 16 | TRBV7-2 | NA | TRBJ1-2
TGTGCCAGCTCACCACCTAATAGCGGGAACCAAGAGACCCAGTACTTC | CASSPPNSGNQETQYF | NA | 16 | TRBV18 | TRBD2 | TRBJ2-5
TGTGCCAGCAGTAGGAGGAACTACGAGCAGTACTTC | CASSRRNYEQYF | NA | 12 | TRBV2 | NA | TRBJ2-7
TGTGCCAGCAGTTTCTTCAAGCGGGGGAGCTCTGGGGCCAACGTCCTGACTTTC | CASSFFKRGSSGANVLTF | NA | 18 | TRBV28 | TRBD2 | TRBJ2-6
TGTGCCAGCAGCACCCGCACAGATACGCAGTATTTT | CASSTRTDTQYF | once | 12 | TRBV11-2 | NA | TRBJ2-3
TGTGCCAGCAGTGGACGACAGGGTGGCACTGAAGCTTTCTTT | CASSGRQGGTEAFF | once | 14 | TRBV6-1 | TRBD1 | TRBJ1-1
TGCGCCAGCACTTTGGCTAGCGGCCTCACCGGGGAGCTGTTTTTT | CASTLASGLTGELFF | NA | 15 | TRBV5-1 | TRBD2 | TRBJ2-2
TGTGCCAGCTCAACTACAGAAGACTATGGCTACACCTTC | CASSTTEDYGYTF | NA | 13 | TRBV18 | NA | TRBJ1-2
TGTGCTAGCAGCTCTAGCTTGGTAGAGACCCAGTACTTC | CASSSSLVETQYF | once | 13 | TRBV7-7 | NA | TRBJ2-5
TGTGCCTATACAGGCTCTGGAAACACCATATATTTT | CAYTGSGNTIYF | NA | 12 | TRBV30 | NA | TRBJ1-3
TGCGCCAGCAGCTTGGTTGGCGGGGCCATCCAAGAGACCCAGTACTTC | CASSLVGGAIQETQYF | NA | 16 | TRBV5-1 | NA | TRBJ2-5
TGTGCCAGCAGTTACAGCCTGCCCGGGGGCTACGAGCAGTACTTC | CASSYSLPGGYEQYF | NA | 15 | TRBV6-6 | NA | TRBJ2-7
TGTGCCAGTAGTACCCAAGCCAAAAACATTCAGTACTTC | CASSTQAKNIQYF | once | 13 | TRBV19 | NA | TRBJ2-4
TGCGCCAGCAGCTTGATAGGGGGCGATACGCAGTATTTT | CASSLIGGDTQYF | NA | 13 | TRBV5-1 | TRBD1 | TRBJ2-3
TGTGCCACCCGGACAGGGACCTACGAGCAGTACTTC | CATRTGTYEQYF | once | 12 | TRBV28 | TRBD1 | TRBJ2-7
TGTGCCAGCAGCTTAGGGACAGGGGGCGCCGGGACCTACGAGCAGTACTTC | CASSLGTGGAGTYEQYF | NA | 17 | TRBV5-6 | TRBD1 | TRBJ2-7